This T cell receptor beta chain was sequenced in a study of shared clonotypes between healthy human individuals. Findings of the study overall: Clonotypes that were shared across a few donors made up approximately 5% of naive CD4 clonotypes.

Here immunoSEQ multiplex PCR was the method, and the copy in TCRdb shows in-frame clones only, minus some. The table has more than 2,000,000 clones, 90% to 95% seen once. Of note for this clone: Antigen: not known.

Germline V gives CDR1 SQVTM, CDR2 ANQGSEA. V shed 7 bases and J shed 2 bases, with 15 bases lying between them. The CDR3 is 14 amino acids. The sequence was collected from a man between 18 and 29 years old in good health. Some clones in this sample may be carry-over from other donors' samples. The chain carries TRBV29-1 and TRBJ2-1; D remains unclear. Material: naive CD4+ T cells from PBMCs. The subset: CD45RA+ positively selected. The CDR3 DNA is TGCAGCGCCCACCCGAGGCTCACCTACAATGAGCAGTTCTTC. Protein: CSAHPRLTYNEQFF.